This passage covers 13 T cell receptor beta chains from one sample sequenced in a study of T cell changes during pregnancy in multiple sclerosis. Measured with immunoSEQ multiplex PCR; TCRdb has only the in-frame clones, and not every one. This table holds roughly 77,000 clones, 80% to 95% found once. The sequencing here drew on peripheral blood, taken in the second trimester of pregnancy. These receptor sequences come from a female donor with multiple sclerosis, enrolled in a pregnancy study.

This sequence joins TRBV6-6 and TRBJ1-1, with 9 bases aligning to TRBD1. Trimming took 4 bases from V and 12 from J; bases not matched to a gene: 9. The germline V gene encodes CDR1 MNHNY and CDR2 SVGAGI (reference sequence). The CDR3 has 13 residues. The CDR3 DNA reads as TGTGCCAGCAGTTGGGACAGGGAAATGAAGACTTTCTTT. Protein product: CASSWDREMKTFF.

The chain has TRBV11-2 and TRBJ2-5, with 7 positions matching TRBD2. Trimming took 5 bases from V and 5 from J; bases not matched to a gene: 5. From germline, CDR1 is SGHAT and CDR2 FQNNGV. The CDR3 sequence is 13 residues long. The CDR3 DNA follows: TGTGCCAGCAGCCAAGGGGAGGGGGAGACCCAGTACTTC. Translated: CASSQGEGETQYF. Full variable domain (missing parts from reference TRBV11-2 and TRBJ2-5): EAGVAQSPRYKIIEKRQSVAFWCNPISGHATLYWYQQILGQGPKLLIQFQNNGVVDDSQLPKDRFSAERLKGVDSTLKIQPAKLEDSAVYLCASSQGEGETQYFGPGTRLLVL.

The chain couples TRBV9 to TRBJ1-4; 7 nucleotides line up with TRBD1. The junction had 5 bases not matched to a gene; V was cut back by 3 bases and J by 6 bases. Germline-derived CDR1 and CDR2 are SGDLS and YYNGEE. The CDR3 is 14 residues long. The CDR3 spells CASSDRTGDEKLFF. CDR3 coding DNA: TGTGCCAGCAGCGATCGGACAGGAGATGAAAAACTGTTTTTT.

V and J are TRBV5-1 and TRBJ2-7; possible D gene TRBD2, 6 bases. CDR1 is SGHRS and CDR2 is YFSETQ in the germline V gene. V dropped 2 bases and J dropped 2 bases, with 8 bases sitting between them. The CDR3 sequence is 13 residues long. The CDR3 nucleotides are TGCGCCAGCAGCTTCGCGGGAACCTACGAGCAGTACTTC. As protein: CASSFAGTYEQYF.

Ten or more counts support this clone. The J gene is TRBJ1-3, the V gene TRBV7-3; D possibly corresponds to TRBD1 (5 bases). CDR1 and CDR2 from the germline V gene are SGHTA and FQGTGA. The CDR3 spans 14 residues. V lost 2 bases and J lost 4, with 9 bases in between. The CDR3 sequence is CASSLQGYGNTIYF. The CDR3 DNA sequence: TGTGCCAGCAGCTTACAGGGATACGGAAACACCATATATTTT.

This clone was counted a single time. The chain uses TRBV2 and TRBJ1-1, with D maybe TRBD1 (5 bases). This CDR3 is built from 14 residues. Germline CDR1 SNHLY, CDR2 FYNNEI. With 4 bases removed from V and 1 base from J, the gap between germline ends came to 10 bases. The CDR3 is CASSVTGGNTEAFF. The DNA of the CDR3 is TGTGCCAGCAGTGTTACAGGCGGGAACACTGAAGCTTTCTTT.

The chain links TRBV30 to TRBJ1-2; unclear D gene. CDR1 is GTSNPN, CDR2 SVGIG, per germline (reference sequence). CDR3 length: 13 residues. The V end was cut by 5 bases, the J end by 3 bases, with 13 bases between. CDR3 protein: CAWGRPLYYGYTF. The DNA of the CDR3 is TGTGCCTGGGGGAGACCTCTATACTATGGCTACACCTTC.

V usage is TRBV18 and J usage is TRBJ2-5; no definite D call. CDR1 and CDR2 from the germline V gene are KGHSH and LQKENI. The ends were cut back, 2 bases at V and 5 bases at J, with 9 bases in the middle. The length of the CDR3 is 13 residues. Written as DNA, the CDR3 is TGTGCCAGCTCACCAGGCCAGAGGGAGACCCAGTACTTC. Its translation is CASSPGQRETQYF.

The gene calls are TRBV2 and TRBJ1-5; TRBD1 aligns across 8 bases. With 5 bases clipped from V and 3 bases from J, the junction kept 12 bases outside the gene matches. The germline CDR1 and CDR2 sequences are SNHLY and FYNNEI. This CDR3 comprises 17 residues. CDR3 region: CASSWTGRYSDNQPQHF. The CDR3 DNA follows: TGTGCCAGCAGTTGGACAGGGAGATATAGCGACAATCAGCCCCAGCATTTT.

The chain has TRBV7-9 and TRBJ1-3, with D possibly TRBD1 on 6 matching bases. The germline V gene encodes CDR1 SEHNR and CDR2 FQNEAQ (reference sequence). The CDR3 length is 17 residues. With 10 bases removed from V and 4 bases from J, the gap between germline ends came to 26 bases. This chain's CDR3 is CATGGVGAGDLGNTIYF. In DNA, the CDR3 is TGTGCCACCGGGGGGGTCGGTGCAGGGGATCTCGGAAACACCATATATTTT.

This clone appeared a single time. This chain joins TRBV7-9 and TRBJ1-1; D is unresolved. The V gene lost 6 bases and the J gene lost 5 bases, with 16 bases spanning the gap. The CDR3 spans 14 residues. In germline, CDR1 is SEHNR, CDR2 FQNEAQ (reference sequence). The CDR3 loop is CASRPGMFSTEAFF. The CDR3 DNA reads TGTGCCAGCAGACCCGGGATGTTTAGTACTGAAGCTTTCTTT.

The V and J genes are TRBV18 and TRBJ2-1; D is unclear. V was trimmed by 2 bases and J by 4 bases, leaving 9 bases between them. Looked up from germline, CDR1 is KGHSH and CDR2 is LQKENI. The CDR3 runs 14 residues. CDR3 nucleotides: TGTGCCAGCTCACCAAACTCCCTATACAATGAGCAGTTCTTC. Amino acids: CASSPNSLYNEQFF.

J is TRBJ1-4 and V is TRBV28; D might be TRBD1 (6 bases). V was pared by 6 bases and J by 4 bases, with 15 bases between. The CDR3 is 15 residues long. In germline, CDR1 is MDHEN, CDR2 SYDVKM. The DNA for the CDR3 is TGTGCCAGCAGACTCGAGGACAGTTTTAATGAAAAACTGTTTTTT. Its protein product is CASRLEDSFNEKLFF. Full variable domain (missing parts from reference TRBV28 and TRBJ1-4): DVKVTQSSRYLVKRTGEKVFLECVQDMDHENMFWYRQDPGLGLRLIYFSYDVKMKEKGDIPEGYSVSREKKERFSLILESASTNQTSMYLCASRLEDSFNEKLFFGSGTQLSVL.